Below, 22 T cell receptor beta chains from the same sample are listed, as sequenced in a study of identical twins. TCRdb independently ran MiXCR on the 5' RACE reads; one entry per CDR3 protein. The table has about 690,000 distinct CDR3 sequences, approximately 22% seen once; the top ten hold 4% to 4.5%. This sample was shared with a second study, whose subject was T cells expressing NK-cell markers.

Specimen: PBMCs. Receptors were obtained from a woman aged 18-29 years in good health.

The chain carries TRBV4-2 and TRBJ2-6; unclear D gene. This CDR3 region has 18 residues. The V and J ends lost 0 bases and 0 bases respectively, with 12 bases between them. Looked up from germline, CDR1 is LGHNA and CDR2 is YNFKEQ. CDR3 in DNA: TGTGCCAGCAGCCAAGAGGGTTGGCGGTACTCTGGGGCCAACGTCCTGACTTTC. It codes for CASSQEGWRYSGANVLTF.

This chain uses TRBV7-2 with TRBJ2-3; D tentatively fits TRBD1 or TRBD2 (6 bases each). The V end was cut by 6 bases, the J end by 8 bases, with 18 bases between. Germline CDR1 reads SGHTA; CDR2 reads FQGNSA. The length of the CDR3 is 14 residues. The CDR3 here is CASRVWGLGGTQYF. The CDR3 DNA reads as TGTGCCAGCAGAGTCTGGGGGCTGGGGGGTACGCAGTATTTT.

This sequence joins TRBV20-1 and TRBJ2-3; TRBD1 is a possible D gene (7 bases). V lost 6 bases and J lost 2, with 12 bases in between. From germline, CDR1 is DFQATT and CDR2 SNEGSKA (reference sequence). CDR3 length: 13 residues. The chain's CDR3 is CSARGANTDTQYF. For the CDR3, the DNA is TGCAGTGCCAGGGGGGCAAACACAGATACGCAGTATTTT.

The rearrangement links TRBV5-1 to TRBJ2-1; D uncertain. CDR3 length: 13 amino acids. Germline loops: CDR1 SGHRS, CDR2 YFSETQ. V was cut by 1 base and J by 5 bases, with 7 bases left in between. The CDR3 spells CASSLSPNNEQFF. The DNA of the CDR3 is TGCGCCAGCAGCTTGTCCCCCAACAATGAGCAGTTCTTC.

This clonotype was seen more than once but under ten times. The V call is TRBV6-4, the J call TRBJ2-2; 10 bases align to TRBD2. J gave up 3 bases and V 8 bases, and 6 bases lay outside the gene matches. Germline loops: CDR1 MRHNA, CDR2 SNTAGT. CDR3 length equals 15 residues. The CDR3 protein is CASGIAGGDTGELFF. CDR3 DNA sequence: TGTGCCAGCGGAATAGCGGGGGGCGACACCGGGGAGCTGTTTTTT.

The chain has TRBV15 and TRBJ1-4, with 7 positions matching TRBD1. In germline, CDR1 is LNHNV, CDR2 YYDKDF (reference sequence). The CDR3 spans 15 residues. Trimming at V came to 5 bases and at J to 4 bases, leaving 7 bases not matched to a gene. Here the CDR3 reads CATSADRALNEKLFF. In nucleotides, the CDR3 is TGTGCCACCAGCGCTGACAGGGCTCTTAATGAAAAACTGTTTTTT.

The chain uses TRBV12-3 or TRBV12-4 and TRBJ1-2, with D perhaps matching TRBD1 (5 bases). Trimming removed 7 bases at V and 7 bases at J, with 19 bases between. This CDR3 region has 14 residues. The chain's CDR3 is CASTSRVNTGGYTF. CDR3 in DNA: TGTGCCAGCACCTCCAGGGTAAATACTGGTGGCTACACCTTC.

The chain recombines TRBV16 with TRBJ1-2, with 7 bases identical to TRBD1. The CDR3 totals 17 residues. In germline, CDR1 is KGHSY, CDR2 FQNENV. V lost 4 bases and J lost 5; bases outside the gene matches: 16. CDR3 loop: CASSLTLEGADLYGYTF. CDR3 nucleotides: TGTGCCAGCAGCCTAACCCTGGAGGGGGCGGATTTATATGGCTACACCTTC.

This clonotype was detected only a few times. The CDR3 is CASTSRRHRHWGYEQYF. CDR3 bases: TGTGCCAGCACCTCACGGAGACACCGCCATTGGGGCTACGAGCAGTACTTC. J is TRBJ2-7 and V is TRBV27; D unresolved. Looked up from germline, CDR1 is MNHEY and CDR2 is SMNVEV (reference sequence). V lost 7 bases to trimming and J lost 3 bases, with 25 bases between them. The CDR3 length is 17 residues.

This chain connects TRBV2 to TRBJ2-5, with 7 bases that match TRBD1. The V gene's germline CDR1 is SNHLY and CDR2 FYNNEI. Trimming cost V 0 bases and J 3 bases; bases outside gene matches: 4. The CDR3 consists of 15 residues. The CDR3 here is CASSEAETGKETQYF. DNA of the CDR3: TGTGCCAGCAGTGAAGCCGAGACAGGGAAAGAGACCCAGTACTTC.

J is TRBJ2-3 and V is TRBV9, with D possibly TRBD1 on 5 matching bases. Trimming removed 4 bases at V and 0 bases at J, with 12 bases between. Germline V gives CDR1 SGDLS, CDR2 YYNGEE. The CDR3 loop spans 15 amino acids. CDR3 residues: CASSKRQPSTDTQYF. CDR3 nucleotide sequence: TGTGCCAGCAGCAAAAGACAGCCAAGCACAGATACGCAGTATTTT.

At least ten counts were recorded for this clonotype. This CDR3 is CASSLAGTGDTDTQYF. CDR3 DNA sequence: TGCGCCAGCAGCTTGGCCGGGACAGGAGATACAGATACGCAGTATTTT. V usage is TRBV5-1 and J usage is TRBJ2-3; 8 nucleotides line up with TRBD1. This CDR3 is 16 amino acids long. Losses at the gene ends were 0 bases for V and 3 bases for J; bases not matched to a gene: 6. Germline CDR1 is SGHRS and CDR2 is YFSETQ. The entire variable domain, with the rest obtained from reference TRBV5-1 and TRBJ2-3, is as follows: KAGVTQTPRYLIKTRGQQVTLSCSPISGHRSVSWYQQTPGQGLQFLFEYFSETQRNKGNFPGRFSGRQFSNSRSEMNVSTLELGDSALYLCASSLAGTGDTDTQYFGPGTRLTVL.

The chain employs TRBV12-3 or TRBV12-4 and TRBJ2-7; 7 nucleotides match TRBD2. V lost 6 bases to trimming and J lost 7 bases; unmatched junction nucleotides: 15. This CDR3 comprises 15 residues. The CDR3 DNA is TGTGCCAGCAGCCCTCCTGGGACCGGGAGGACTGAGCAGTACTTC. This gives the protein CASSPPGTGRTEQYF.

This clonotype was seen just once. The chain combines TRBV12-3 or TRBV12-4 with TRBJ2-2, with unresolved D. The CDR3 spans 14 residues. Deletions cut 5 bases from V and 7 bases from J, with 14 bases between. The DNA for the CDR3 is TGTGCCAGCAGTCCGACCGCAGGAGACGGGGAGCTGTTTTTT. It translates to CASSPTAGDGELFF.

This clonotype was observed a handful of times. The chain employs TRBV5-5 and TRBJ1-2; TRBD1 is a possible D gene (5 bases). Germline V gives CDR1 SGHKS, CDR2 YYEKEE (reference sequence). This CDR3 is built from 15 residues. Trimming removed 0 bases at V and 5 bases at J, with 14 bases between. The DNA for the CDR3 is TGTGCCAGCAGCTTGGGGAGCGCGGGGGGGTATGGCTACACCTTC. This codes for CASSLGSAGGYGYTF. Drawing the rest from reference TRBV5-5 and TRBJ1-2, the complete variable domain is DAGVTQSPTHLIKTRGQQVTLRCSPISGHKSVSWYQQVLGQGPQFIFQYYEKEERGRGNFPDRFSARQFPNYSSELNVNALLLGDSALYLCASSLGSAGGYGYTFGSGTRLTVV.

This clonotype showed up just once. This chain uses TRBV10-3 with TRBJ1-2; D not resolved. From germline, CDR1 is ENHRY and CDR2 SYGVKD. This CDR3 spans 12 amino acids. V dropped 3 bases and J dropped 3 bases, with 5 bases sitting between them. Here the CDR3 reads CAISDRYYGYTF. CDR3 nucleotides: TGTGCCATCAGTGATCGATACTATGGCTACACCTTC.

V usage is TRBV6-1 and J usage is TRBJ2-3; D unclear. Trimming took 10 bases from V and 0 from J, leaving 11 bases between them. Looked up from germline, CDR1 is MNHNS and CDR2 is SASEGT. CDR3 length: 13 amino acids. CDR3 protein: CATLASSTDTQYF. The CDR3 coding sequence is TGTGCCACCTTAGCCTCTAGCACAGATACGCAGTATTTT.

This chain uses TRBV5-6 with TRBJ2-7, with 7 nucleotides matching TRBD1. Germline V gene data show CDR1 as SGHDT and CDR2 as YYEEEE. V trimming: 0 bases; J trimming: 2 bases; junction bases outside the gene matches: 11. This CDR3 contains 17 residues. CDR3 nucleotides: TGTGCCAGCAGCTTGGGGACAGGAGTGATTGGCGCCTACGAGCAGTACTTC. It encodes CASSLGTGVIGAYEQYF.

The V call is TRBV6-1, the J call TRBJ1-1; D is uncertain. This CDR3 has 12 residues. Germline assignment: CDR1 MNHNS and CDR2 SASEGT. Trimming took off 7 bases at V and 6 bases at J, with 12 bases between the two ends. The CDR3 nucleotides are TGTGCCAGCACCCCCTCTGGAGCTGAAGCTTTCTTT. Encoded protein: CASTPSGAEAFF.

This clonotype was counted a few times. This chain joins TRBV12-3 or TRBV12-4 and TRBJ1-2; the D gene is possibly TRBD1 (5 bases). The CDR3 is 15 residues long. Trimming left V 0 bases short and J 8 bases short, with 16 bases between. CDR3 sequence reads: CASSLARGHQRGYTF. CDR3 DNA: TGTGCCAGCAGTTTAGCGCGAGGACACCAACGAGGCTACACCTTC.

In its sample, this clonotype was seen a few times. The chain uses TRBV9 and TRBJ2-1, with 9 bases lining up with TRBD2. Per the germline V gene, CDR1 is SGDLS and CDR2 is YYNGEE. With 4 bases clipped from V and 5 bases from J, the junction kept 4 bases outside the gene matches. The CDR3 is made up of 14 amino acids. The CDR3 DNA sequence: TGTGCCAGCAGCTCCTCTAGCGGGGACAATGAGCAGTTCTTC. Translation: CASSSSSGDNEQFF.

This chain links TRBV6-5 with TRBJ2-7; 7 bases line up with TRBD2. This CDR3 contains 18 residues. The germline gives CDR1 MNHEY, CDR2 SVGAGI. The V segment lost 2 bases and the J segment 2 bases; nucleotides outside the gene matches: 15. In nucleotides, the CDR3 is TGTGCCAGCAGTTACGCACGACTAGCCCTAACCCGCCCCTACGAGCAGTACTTC. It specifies CASSYARLALTRPYEQYF.